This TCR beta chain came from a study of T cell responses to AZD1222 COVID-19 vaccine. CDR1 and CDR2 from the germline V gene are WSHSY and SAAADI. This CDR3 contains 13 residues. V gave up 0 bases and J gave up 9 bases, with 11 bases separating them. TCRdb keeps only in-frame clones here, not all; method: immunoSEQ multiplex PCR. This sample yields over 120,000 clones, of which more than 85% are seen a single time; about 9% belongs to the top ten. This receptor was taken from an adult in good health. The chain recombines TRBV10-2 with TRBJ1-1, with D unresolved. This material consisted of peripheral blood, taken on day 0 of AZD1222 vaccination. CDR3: CASSESPGSKAFF. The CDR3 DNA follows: TGCGCCAGCAGTGAGTCCCCCGGGTCAAAAGCTTTCTTT.